The sequence of this T cell receptor (beta chain) was determined in a study of beta chain features in type 1 diabetes. Study observations and caveats: Patients with Type 1 diabetes showed moderately but significantly shorter TCRB CDR3s in all four CD4+ subsets.

Germline CDR1 reads SNHLY; CDR2 reads FYNNEI. Trimming shortened V by 5 bases and J by 1 base, and 8 bases separated the two germline ends. This CDR3 is 13 amino acids long. Expressed TCRB transcripts were sequenced because the entire RNA isolate underwent reverse transcription. TCRdb's copy holds only in-frame clones and misses some; the assay was immunoSEQ multiplex PCR. The data contain roughly 340,000 clones, around 13% of them singletons. As to this clone: Its target is unknown.

The chain combines TRBV2 with TRBJ1-1, with no clear D. Sequencing was performed on naive CD4+ T cells from blood. The TCR comes from a woman under 30 with type 1 diabetes. The DNA for the CDR3 is TGTGCCAGCAGTCCACAGAAGAACACTGAAGCTTTCTTT. Amino acid sequence: CASSPQKNTEAFF. Using reference TRBV2 and TRBJ1-1 for the parts outside the CDR3, the full variable domain is EPEVTQTPSHQVTQMGQEVILRCVPISNHLYFYWYRQILGQKVEFLVSFYNNEISEKSEIFDDQFSVERPDGSNFTLKIRSTKLEDSAMYFCASSPQKNTEAFFGQGTRLTVV.